This T cell receptor beta chain was observed in a study of human T cells and chemical hapten exposure. At the level of the study: Patches that contained 0.01% DPC were applied to the upper back and read at 6 days. TCR yields per sample varied, mainly owing to small pooled library volume differences.

For the library, individual cDNA molecules each received unique molecular identifiers. TCRdb itself ran the RACE reads through MiXCR, one entry per CDR3 protein. In the table there are tens of thousands of distinct CDR3 sequences, roughly 9.1% of which are singletons. Germline-derived CDR1 and CDR2 are SQVTM and ANQGSEA. The CDR3 is 11 residues long. V lost 4 bases and J lost 1, with 5 bases in between. Time point defined: pre-sensitization, week 0. As to treatment: therapeutic diphenylcyclopropenone sensitization with weekly scalp DPC. Alopecia patients between 18 and 70 years old and suitable for DPC were used as donors.

The V call is TRBV29-1, the J call TRBJ2-7, with no clear D. This TCR was recovered from a woman aged 40 to 55 with alopecia areata. Some clones in this sample may be carry-over from other donors' samples. Sequences were derived from whole blood, sampled in connection with sensitization to the hapten diphenylcyclopropenone (DPC). CDR3 in amino acids: CSVVGSYEQYF. The CDR3 DNA reads as TGCAGCGTTGTCGGGTCCTACGAGCAGTACTTC.